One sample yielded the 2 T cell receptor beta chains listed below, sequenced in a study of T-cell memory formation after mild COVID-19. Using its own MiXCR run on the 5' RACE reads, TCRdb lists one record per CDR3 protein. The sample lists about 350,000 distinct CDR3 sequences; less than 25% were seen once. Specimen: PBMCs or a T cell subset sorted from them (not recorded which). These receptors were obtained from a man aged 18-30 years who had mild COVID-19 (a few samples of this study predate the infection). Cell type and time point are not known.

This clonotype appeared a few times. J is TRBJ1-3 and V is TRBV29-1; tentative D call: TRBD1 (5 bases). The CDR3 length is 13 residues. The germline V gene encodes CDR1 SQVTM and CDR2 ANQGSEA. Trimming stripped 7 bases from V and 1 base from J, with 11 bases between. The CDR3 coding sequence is TGCAGCGCAGCCCAGGGTTCTGGAAACACCATATATTTT. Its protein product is CSAAQGSGNTIYF. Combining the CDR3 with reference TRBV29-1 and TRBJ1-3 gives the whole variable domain SAVISQKPSRDICQRGTSLTIQCQVDSQVTMMFWYRQQPGQSLTLIATANQGSEATYESGFVIDKFPISRPNLTFSTLTVSNMSPEDSSIYLCSAAQGSGNTIYFGEGSWLTVV.

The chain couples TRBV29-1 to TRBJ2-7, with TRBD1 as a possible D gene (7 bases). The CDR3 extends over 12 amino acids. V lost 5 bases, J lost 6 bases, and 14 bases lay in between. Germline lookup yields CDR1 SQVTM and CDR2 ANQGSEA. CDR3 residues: CSVTRDRGEQYF. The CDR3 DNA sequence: TGCAGCGTTACGCGGGACAGAGGCGAGCAGTACTTC.